What follows are 21 T cell receptor beta chains derived from one specimen sequenced in a study of blood T cell repertoires in COVID-19. Here immunoSEQ multiplex PCR was the method, and the copy in TCRdb shows in-frame clones only, minus some. The sample carries 150,000 to 200,000 clones, roughly 87% recorded once. Sequenced input: peripheral blood. These receptors were obtained from a man aged 55 to 70 with active or convalescent COVID-19.

The chain couples TRBV12-5 to TRBJ1-2; D unclear. V shed 6 bases and J shed 8 bases, with 16 bases lying between them. The germline V gene has CDR1 LGHNT and CDR2 FRNRAP. This CDR3 has 13 residues. The CDR3 reads CASGPIGGRGYTF. In DNA form, the CDR3 reads TGTGCTAGTGGCCCAATTGGTGGCAGAGGCTACACCTTC.

The V gene is TRBV20-1, the J gene TRBJ2-5; 7 bases match TRBD2. The CDR3 covers 10 residues. Trimming removed 6 bases from V and 8 bases from J; junction bases left unmatched: 3. Per germline, CDR1 DFQATT and CDR2 SNEGSKA (reference sequence). CDR3 bases: TGCAGTGCCGGGGGGAGTACCCAGTACTTC. Encoded protein: CSAGGSTQYF.

The genes are TRBV5-1 and TRBJ2-1, with TRBD2 matching over 11 bases. The CDR3 totals 14 residues. J was trimmed by 5 bases and V by 3 bases; bases with no gene match: 1. Germline CDR1 and CDR2: SGHRS and YFSETQ. CDR3 sequence (DNA): TGCGCCAGCAGCTCGGGACTAGCGGACAATGAGCAGTTCTTC. Translating gives CASSSGLADNEQFF.

The chain is built from TRBV6-5 and TRBJ1-2; 8 positions match TRBD1. The CDR3 has 14 amino acids. V lost 5 bases and J lost 3; bases outside the gene matches: 5. Germline V gene sequence: CDR1 MNHEY, CDR2 SVGAGI. The CDR3 sequence is CASSKGQEHYGYTF. CDR3 in DNA: TGTGCCAGCAGTAAGGGACAGGAACACTATGGCTACACCTTC.

The rearrangement uses TRBV4-1 and TRBJ1-3; D is ambiguous. The CDR3 length is 14 residues. Looked up from germline, CDR1 is MGHRA and CDR2 is YSYEKL. V lost 0 bases, J lost 4 bases, and 7 bases lay in between. The CDR3 reads CASSQDRAGNTIYF. In DNA form, the CDR3 reads TGCGCCAGCAGCCAAGATCGCGCGGGAAACACCATATATTTT.

V is TRBV29-1 and J is TRBJ1-2, with 9 bases lining up with TRBD1. Germline assignment: CDR1 SQVTM and CDR2 ANQGSEA. There are 15 residues in the CDR3. J was trimmed by 7 bases and V by 6 bases; bases with no gene match: 15. The CDR3: CSVDDRQGGKSGYTF. Here the CDR3 DNA reads TGCAGCGTCGACGACCGACAGGGGGGAAAATCTGGCTACACCTTC.

The rearrangement uses TRBV7-3 and TRBJ2-3; D may be TRBD2 (6 bases). The CDR3 has 14 amino acids. Germline assignment: CDR1 SGHTA and CDR2 FQGTGA. V gave up 6 bases and J gave up 4 bases, with 14 bases separating them. Here the CDR3 reads CASSSGGFSDTQYF. In DNA form, the CDR3 reads TGTGCCAGCAGTTCCGGGGGTTTCTCAGATACGCAGTATTTT. Drawing the rest from reference TRBV7-3 and TRBJ2-3, the complete variable domain is GAGVSQTPSNKVTEKGKYVELRCDPISGHTALYWYRQSLGQGPEFLIYFQGTGAADDSGLPNDRFFAVRPEGSVSTLKIQRTERGDSAVYLCASSSGGFSDTQYFGPGTRLTVL.

The V gene is TRBV4-1, the J gene TRBJ1-6, with D possibly TRBD1 on 6 matching bases. V lost 0 bases to trimming and J lost 6 bases, with 18 bases between them. Germline assignment: CDR1 MGHRA and CDR2 YSYEKL. This CDR3 comprises 18 residues. The CDR3 here is CASSQEKVGTGSNSPLHF. DNA of the CDR3: TGCGCCAGCAGCCAAGAAAAAGTTGGTACAGGGAGTAATTCACCCCTCCACTTT.

V and J are TRBV27 and TRBJ2-1, with 8 nucleotides matching TRBD2. Germline loops: CDR1 MNHEY, CDR2 SMNVEV (reference sequence). CDR3 length: 17 amino acids. Trimming removed 0 bases from V and 8 bases from J; junction bases left unmatched: 12. For the CDR3, the DNA is TGTGCCAGCAGTTTATCAGGCGGGGCGGGGGGACTGCATGAGCAGTTCTTC. Translating gives CASSLSGGAGGLHEQFF.

This rearrangement joins TRBV4-1 to TRBJ1-5; 7 positions match TRBD1. V was pared by 2 bases and J by 5 bases, with 3 bases of the junction left unmatched. Per the germline V gene, CDR1 is MGHRA and CDR2 is YSYEKL. This CDR3 is built from 14 residues. In DNA, the CDR3 is TGCGCCAGCAGCCAAAGGCAGGGGGATCAGCCCCAGCATTTT. The encoded protein is CASSQRQGDQPQHF.

V gene TRBV5-1 combines with J gene TRBJ1-1; the D is unclear. Germline CDR1 is SGHRS and CDR2 is YFSETQ. V lost 1 base and J 7 bases, leaving 8 bases between the germline ends. The CDR3 totals 12 residues. CDR3 residues: CASSLIEGEAFF. CDR3 sequence (DNA): TGCGCCAGCAGCTTGATTGAGGGTGAAGCTTTCTTT.

The gene calls are TRBV2 and TRBJ2-4; 7 bases line up with TRBD1. V was pared by 1 base and J by 7 bases, with 1 base of the junction left unmatched. The CDR3 runs to 13 residues. Germline V gene sequence: CDR1 SNHLY, CDR2 FYNNEI. The CDR3 DNA is TGTGCCAGCAGTGAAGGACAGGGTAACATTCAGTACTTC. Protein product: CASSEGQGNIQYF.

V gene TRBV4-1 combines with J gene TRBJ2-3, with D possibly matching TRBD2 (6 bases). Germline CDR1 and CDR2: MGHRA and YSYEKL. V was cut by 1 base and J by 5 bases, with 16 bases left in between. CDR3 length equals 16 residues. CDR3 sequence reads: CASSQAPGGSIDTQYF. The CDR3 nucleotides read TGCGCCAGCAGCCAAGCCCCCGGGGGAAGTATAGATACGCAGTATTTT.

The chain is built from TRBV12-3 or TRBV12-4 and TRBJ2-3; a possible D gene is TRBD2 (5 bases). V lost 6 bases to trimming and J lost 4 bases, with 11 bases between them. CDR3 size: 13 residues. CDR3 sequence (DNA): TGTGCCAGCAGAACCGGGGTTCCAGATACGCAGTATTTT. Residues: CASRTGVPDTQYF.

This clone came up a few times. The chain uses TRBV12-3 or TRBV12-4 and TRBJ1-4; possibly TRBD1 for D (5 bases). The CDR3 consists of 11 residues. V was clipped by 6 bases and J by 15 bases, with 14 bases between them. This CDR3 reads CASRGRLDLFF. The CDR3 DNA is TGTGCCAGCAGGGGGCGTCTTGATTTGTTTTTT.

This chain links TRBV14 with TRBJ2-1; TRBD2 might be the D (6 bases). The CDR3 is 16 amino acids. Per germline, CDR1 SGHDN and CDR2 FVKESK. Between the trimmed V and J ends, which lost 4 bases and 2 bases, there was a span of 15 bases. CDR3 residues: CASSPLWGEAYNEQFF. The CDR3 nucleotides read TGTGCCAGCAGCCCACTGTGGGGGGAGGCCTACAATGAGCAGTTCTTC.

This clone has just one count. The V gene is TRBV6-5, the J gene TRBJ2-7, with D perhaps TRBD2 (5 bases). The CDR3 contains 13 residues. Trimming cost V 6 bases and J 1 base, with 10 bases left between them. Germline values: CDR1 MNHEY, CDR2 SVGAGI. CDR3 in amino acids: CASRRTDSYEQYF. Here the CDR3 DNA reads TGTGCCAGCAGAAGGACTGATTCCTACGAGCAGTACTTC.

The count of this clone is one. The chain combines TRBV5-1 with TRBJ1-2; no clear D gene. The CDR3 spans 13 residues. V lost 1 base, J lost 3 bases, and 7 bases lay in between. The germline V gene encodes CDR1 SGHRS and CDR2 YFSETQ. The CDR3 DNA reads as TGCGCCAGCAGCTTGCGGTCGGACTATGGCTACACCTTC. This gives the protein CASSLRSDYGYTF.

The CDR3 here is CASSRTRGTGDYEQYF. The CDR3, as DNA: TGTGCCAGCAGCCGAACTAGGGGGACAGGGGATTACGAGCAGTACTTC. The chain recombines TRBV14 with TRBJ2-7; 10 bases map to TRBD1. Germline V CDR1 and CDR2: SGHDN, FVKESK. The length of the CDR3 is 16 residues. The ends lost 4 bases at V and 4 bases at J; junction bases unmatched: 10.

This clone appeared a single time. The chain has TRBV19 and TRBJ2-2; perhaps TRBD1 as D (6 bases). With 1 base removed from V and 4 bases from J, the gap between germline ends came to 10 bases. The CDR3 runs to 15 residues. The germline gives CDR1 LNHDA, CDR2 SQIVND (reference sequence). The CDR3 sequence is CASSIGPRGTGELFF. As DNA, the CDR3 is TGTGCCAGTAGTATAGGGCCCAGGGGCACCGGGGAGCTGTTTTTT.

The chain combines TRBV2 with TRBJ2-2, with a possible D match to TRBD2 (6 bases). CDR3 length: 15 residues. Germline CDR1 is SNHLY and CDR2 is FYNNEI. The ends were cut back, 8 bases at V and 1 base at J, with 14 bases in the middle. The CDR3 protein is CASAPVRGNTGELFF. The CDR3 bases are TGTGCCAGCGCGCCTGTGCGGGGGAACACCGGGGAGCTGTTTTTT.